The next 13 T cell receptor beta chains were all read from a single sample in a study of T cells in Graves' hyperthyroidism and ophthalmopathy. The CDR3 regions of TCR beta were amplified from RNA transcripts. A first-round RT-PCR of the TCR CDR3 used the HTBI primer set. MiXCR, applied by TCRdb to the multiplex PCR reads, yields one record per CDR3 protein. In the table there are approximately 870,000 distinct CDR3 sequences, roughly 40% of which are singletons. The sequenced sample was blood. These receptors all come from a man aged 18 to 30 with Graves' hyperthyroidism.

As DNA, the CDR3 is TGTGCCAGCAGCTTAGGGACTAGCTGGATGAGCTCCTACGAGCAGTACTTC. It is translated as CASSLGTSWMSSYEQYF. This chain joins TRBV7-6 and TRBJ2-7, with 8 bases identical to TRBD2. The CDR3 covers 17 residues. CDR1 is SGHVS, CDR2 FNYEAQ, per germline. With 1 base clipped from V and 0 bases from J, the junction kept 8 bases outside the gene matches.

There are a few counts of this clonotype. One end of the junction is discordant with germline, which a read error may explain. The rearrangement uses TRBV10-3 and TRBJ1-1; D gene uncertain. The germline V gene encodes CDR1 ENHRY and CDR2 SYGVKD. The CDR3 is 15 amino acids. CDR3 residues: CASSYSMDPNTEAFF. The CDR3 DNA sequence: TGTGCCAGCAGTTACTCTATGGACCCGAACACTGAAGCTTTCTTT.

This clonotype was observed at least ten times. The CDR3, as DNA: TGTGCCAGCAGTGTACAAGGGACCGGGGAGCTGTTTTTT. Translation: CASSVQGTGELFF. The V call is TRBV2, the J call TRBJ2-2; no reliable D call. Trimming left V 4 bases short and J 5 bases short, with 8 bases between. The CDR3 has 13 amino acids. Germline CDR1 is SNHLY and CDR2 is FYNNEI.

This clonotype appeared a few times. This chain joins TRBV7-2 and TRBJ1-1, with D unresolved. The V gene's germline CDR1 is SGHTA and CDR2 FQGNSA. This CDR3 has 14 residues. Trimming shortened V by 7 bases and J by 0 bases, and 12 bases separated the two germline ends. Here the CDR3 reads CASTSRGVNTEAFF. CDR3 DNA: TGTGCCAGCACTTCCCGGGGTGTGAACACTGAAGCTTTCTTT.

The chain carries TRBV29-1 and TRBJ2-7; 12 nucleotides agree with TRBD2. The V segment lost 8 bases and the J segment 3 bases; nucleotides outside the gene matches: 5. This CDR3 comprises 13 residues. Germline CDR1 is SQVTM and CDR2 is ANQGSEA. This chain's CDR3 is CSLGLAGVYEQYF. The DNA for the CDR3 is TGCAGCCTGGGACTAGCGGGCGTCTACGAGCAGTACTTC.

This clonotype occurred a few times. V gene TRBV7-8 combines with J gene TRBJ1-2; no definite D call. There are 16 residues in the CDR3. Trimming stripped 1 base from V and 0 bases from J, with 12 bases between. CDR1 SGHVS and CDR2 FQNEAQ come from the germline V gene. CDR3 amino acids: CASSLVGGNPNYGYTF. Here the CDR3 DNA reads TGTGCCAGCAGCTTAGTGGGTGGGAACCCTAACTATGGCTACACCTTC. The whole variable domain, remainder taken from reference TRBV7-8 and TRBJ1-2, is GAGVSQSPRYKVAKRGQDVALRCDPISGHVSLFWYQQALGQGPEFLTYFQNEAQLDKSGLPSDRFFAERPEGSVSTLKIQRTQQEDSAVYLCASSLVGGNPNYGYTFGSGTRLTVV.

The chain employs TRBV5-1 and TRBJ1-1, with D maybe TRBD1 (6 bases). From germline, CDR1 is SGHRS and CDR2 YFSETQ. Trimming shortened V by 6 bases and J by 2 bases, and 14 bases separated the two germline ends. This CDR3 contains 14 residues. CDR3 region: CASNPGDVNTEAFF. In nucleotides, the CDR3 is TGCGCCAGCAACCCAGGGGATGTCAACACTGAAGCTTTCTTT.

This clonotype has a count of ten or more. The V and J genes are TRBV9 and TRBJ2-6; D is unclear. CDR3 length equals 15 residues. Trimming cost V 4 bases and J 0 bases, with 8 bases left between them. From germline, CDR1 is SGDLS and CDR2 YYNGEE. CDR3 DNA sequence: TGTGCCAGCAGCCCTCAGAACTCTGGGGCCAACGTCCTGACTTTC. Its translation: CASSPQNSGANVLTF.

This clonotype was detected only a few times. The V and J genes are TRBV7-9 and TRBJ2-5; D ambiguous. The V end lost 3 bases, the J end lost 4 bases, and 9 bases lay between the germline ends. Germline CDR1 and CDR2: SEHNR and FQNEAQ (reference sequence). This CDR3 contains 13 residues. This chain's CDR3 is CASSFLAVETQYF. In DNA form, the CDR3 reads TGTGCCAGCAGCTTCCTGGCGGTAGAGACCCAGTACTTC.

The genes are TRBV7-9 and TRBJ2-2, with a weak D call TRBD2 (5 bases). CDR3 size: 15 residues. CDR1 and CDR2 from the germline V gene are SEHNR and FQNEAQ (reference sequence). Deletions cut 5 bases from V and 6 bases from J, with 16 bases between. For the CDR3, the DNA is TGTGCCAGCAGCGTCGGGGATAGTGATGCCGGGGAGCTGTTTTTT. Its translation is CASSVGDSDAGELFF.

J is TRBJ1-1 and V is TRBV19; D call uncertain. Germline lookup yields CDR1 LNHDA and CDR2 SQIVND (reference sequence). The CDR3 has 15 residues. V shed 9 bases and J shed 3 bases, with 20 bases lying between them. The DNA for the CDR3 is TGTGCCAGCAGCCAGACCGGGATCATTGACACTGAAGCTTTCTTT. Its protein is CASSQTGIIDTEAFF.

This sequence joins TRBV7-2 and TRBJ2-7; 7 nucleotides align to TRBD2. J gave up 2 bases and V 6 bases, and 16 bases lay outside the gene matches. The CDR3 runs to 17 residues. The germline V gene has CDR1 SGHTA and CDR2 FQGNSA. The CDR3 bases are TGTGCCAGCAGTCCCACCTTAGGACGGGAGGTTCCCTACGAGCAGTACTTC. Protein sequence: CASSPTLGREVPYEQYF.

There are many counts of this clonotype. CDR3 DNA sequence: TGCGCCAGCAGCTTGGAACTGAGGACAGCAAGTGAAGCTTTCTTT. This sequence encodes CASSLELRTASEAFF. The chain employs TRBV5-1 and TRBJ1-1, with a tentative D call TRBD1 (6 bases). This CDR3 region has 15 residues. V lost 0 bases and J lost 7, with 16 bases in between. Per germline, CDR1 SGHRS and CDR2 YFSETQ.